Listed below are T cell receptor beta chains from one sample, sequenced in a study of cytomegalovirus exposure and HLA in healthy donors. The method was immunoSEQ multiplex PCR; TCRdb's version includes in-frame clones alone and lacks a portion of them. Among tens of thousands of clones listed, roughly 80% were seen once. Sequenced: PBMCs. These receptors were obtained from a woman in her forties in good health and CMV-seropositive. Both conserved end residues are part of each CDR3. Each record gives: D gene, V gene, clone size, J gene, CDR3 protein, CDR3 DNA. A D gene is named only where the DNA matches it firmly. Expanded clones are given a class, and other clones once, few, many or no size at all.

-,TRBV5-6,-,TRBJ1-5,CASSSSGRYSNQPQHF,TGTGCCAGCAGTTCGTCTGGGCGATATAGCAATCAGCCCCAGCATTTT
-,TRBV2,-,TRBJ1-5,CASHLWGGSQPQHF,TGTGCCAGCCATCTGTGGGGGGGAAGTCAGCCCCAGCATTTT
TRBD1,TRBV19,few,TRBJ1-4,CASSLYRGGEKLFF,TGTGCCAGTAGTCTCTACAGGGGTGGAGAAAAACTGTTTTTT
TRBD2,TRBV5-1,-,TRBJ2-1,CASSFVGGTSYNEQFF,TGCGCCAGCAGCTTTGTGGGGGGGACCTCCTACAATGAGCAGTTCTTC
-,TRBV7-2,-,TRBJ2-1,CASSPSPGDEQFF,TGTGCCAGCAGCCCGTCCCCAGGGGATGAGCAGTTCTTC
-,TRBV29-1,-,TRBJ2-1,CSVEDLPDNEQFF,TGCAGCGTTGAAGATCTCCCCGACAATGAGCAGTTCTTC
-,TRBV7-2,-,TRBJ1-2,CASSLAVRDYGYTF,TGTGCCAGCAGCTTAGCGGTACGAGACTATGGCTACACCTTC
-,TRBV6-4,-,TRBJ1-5,CASIPVQPQHF,TGTGCCAGCATTCCCGTACAGCCCCAGCATTTT
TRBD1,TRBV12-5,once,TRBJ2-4,CASGLVQGLENIQYF,TGTGCTAGTGGTTTGGTACAGGGGTTGGAAAACATTCAGTACTTC
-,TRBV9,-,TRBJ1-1,CASSVVSLSTEAFF,TGTGCCAGCAGCGTAGTGTCGCTGAGCACTGAAGCTTTCTTT
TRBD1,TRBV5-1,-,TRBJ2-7,CASNLGGTGNYEQYF,TGCGCCAGCAACCTGGGCGGGACAGGGAACTACGAGCAGTACTTC
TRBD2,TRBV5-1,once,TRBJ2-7,CASSRDYYEQYF,TGCGCCAGCAGTCGGGACTACTACGAGCAGTACTTC